These 15 T cell receptor beta chains were sequenced from one sample in a study of vaccination and CD4 T cells after COVID-19. Antigens of these TCRs are unknown. The Oncomine TCR Beta short-read assay sequenced DNA from cultured CD4+ T cells. TCRdb recomputed calls from the PCR reads with MiXCR, one row per CDR3 protein. Of about 5,400 distinct CDR3 sequences in the sample, 60% to 80% are singletons; the top ten hold approximately 52%. Documented treatment: roughly ten-day PBMC culture with coronavirus spike peptide pools or control peptides (ViraFEST assay). Unexposed donor CD4+ T cells predated the COVID-19 pandemic, collected 2011-2018. The sample comprised CD4+ T cells from blood, cultured in vitro. These receptors were obtained from a human donor in good health.

J is TRBJ1-4 and V is TRBV6-1; D not resolved. The germline V and J ends were trimmed by 5 bases and 8 bases, with 9 bases remaining between them. This CDR3 has 12 amino acids. The germline gives CDR1 MNHNS, CDR2 SASEGT. The CDR3 sequence is CASSSRNEKLFF. CDR3 bases: TGTGCCAGCAGTAGTAGGAACGAAAAACTGTTTTTT.

The rearrangement links TRBV19 to TRBJ2-1, with D uncertain. CDR3 length equals 11 residues. V was pared by 10 bases and J by 1 base, with 5 bases between. From germline, CDR1 is LNHDA and CDR2 SQIVND (reference sequence). The CDR3 reads CATKSYNEQFF. The CDR3, as DNA: TGTGCCACGAAATCCTACAATGAGCAGTTCTTC.

This chain uses TRBV6-5 with TRBJ2-5, with 7 bases fitting TRBD1. V was clipped by 4 bases and J by 1 base; unmatched bases: 6. CDR1 is MNHEY, CDR2 SVGAGI, per germline. This CDR3 has 15 amino acids. The CDR3 DNA is TGTGCCAGCAGTTTACTACAGGGGTTCCAAGAGACCCAGTACTTC. The encoded protein is CASSLLQGFQETQYF.

The V and J genes are TRBV7-2 and TRBJ2-5; TRBD2 might be the D (6 bases). There are 16 residues in the CDR3. Trimming cost V 6 bases and J 2 bases, with 19 bases left between them. In germline, CDR1 is SGHTA, CDR2 FQGNSA. CDR3 sequence: CASSPLFGRDQETQYF. CDR3 sequence (DNA): TGTGCCAGCAGTCCCCTGTTCGGGCGGGATCAAGAGACCCAGTACTTC. Based on the CDR3 plus reference TRBV7-2 and TRBJ2-5, the full variable domain is GAGVSQSPSNKVTEKGKDVELRCDPISGHTALYWYRQSLGQGLEFLIYFQGNSAPDKSGLPSDRFSAERTGGSVSTLTIQRTQQEDSAVYLCASSPLFGRDQETQYFGPGTRLLVL.

The chain links TRBV1 to TRBJ1-5. TRBV1 is annotated as a pseudogene. The CDR3 runs 14 residues. The CDR3 nucleotides are TGCACCAGCAGCCAAGGCGCGATCGGCCAGCCCCAGCATTTT. This translates into CTSSQGAIGQPQHF.

This clonotype was seen just once. The chain employs TRBV5-1 and TRBJ2-5; D gene ambiguous. CDR1 is SGHRS, CDR2 YFSETQ, per germline. CDR3 size: 12 residues. Trimming shortened V by 0 bases and J by 4 bases, and 4 bases separated the two germline ends. CDR3 in amino acids: CASSLGSETQYF. CDR3 sequence (DNA): TGCGCCAGCAGCTTGGGGTCAGAGACCCAGTACTTC.

This clonotype was seen more than once but under ten times. The rearrangement uses TRBV27 and TRBJ1-5; D possibly corresponds to TRBD1 (5 bases). V was shortened by 3 bases and J by 5 bases, with 26 bases between the two germline ends. The CDR3 is made up of 19 amino acids. Germline loops: CDR1 MNHEY, CDR2 SMNVEV (reference sequence). CDR3 nucleotide sequence: TGTGCCAGCAGTTTTAAACGACTTGGGGCCTCCGGCACCCATCAGCCCCAGCATTTT. As protein: CASSFKRLGASGTHQPQHF.

This clonotype was counted only a few times. The V and J genes are TRBV7-9 and TRBJ1-1, with a weak D call TRBD1 (6 bases). With 5 bases removed from V and 5 bases from J, the gap between germline ends came to 9 bases. The V gene's germline CDR1 is SEHNR and CDR2 FQNEAQ (reference sequence). This CDR3 region has 12 residues. The CDR3 loop reads CASSHRETEAFF. CDR3 DNA sequence: TGTGCCAGCAGCCACAGGGAAACTGAAGCTTTCTTT. Together with reference TRBV7-9 and TRBJ1-1, the CDR3 gives the full variable domain: DTGVSQNPRHKITKRGQNVTFRCDPISEHNRLYWYRQTLGQGPEFLTYFQNEAQLEKSRLLSDRFSAERPKGSFSTLEIQRTEQGDSAMYLCASSHRETEAFFGQGTRLTVV.

V is TRBV20-1 and J is TRBJ1-6; unclear D gene. The germline CDR1 and CDR2 sequences are DFQATT and SNEGSKA (reference sequence). This CDR3 is 15 amino acids long. V was trimmed by 5 bases and J by 4 bases, leaving 15 bases between them. CDR3 amino acids: CSAGVARTYNSPLHF. For the CDR3, the DNA is TGCAGTGCTGGGGTTGCGAGGACGTATAATTCACCCCTCCACTTT.

The chain is built from TRBV12-3 or TRBV12-4 and TRBJ2-7, with 10 bases that match TRBD2. The ends lost 5 bases at V and 5 bases at J; junction bases unmatched: 9. CDR3 length: 15 residues. CDR3 protein: CASSLGSGRAHEQYF. The CDR3 DNA reads as TGTGCCAGCAGTCTGGGGAGCGGGAGGGCCCACGAGCAGTACTTC.

The chain employs TRBV19 and TRBJ1-2, with 9 bases aligning to TRBD1. J lost 4 bases, V lost 7 bases, and 10 bases had no gene match. CDR1 is LNHDA, CDR2 SQIVND, per germline (reference sequence). CDR3 length: 15 residues. The CDR3 nucleotides are TGTGCCAGTACACTTCCGGGACAGGGCTCCTATGGCTACACCTTC. Its translation is CASTLPGQGSYGYTF.

By proportion, this clonotype is large. The chain has TRBV29-1 and TRBJ1-2; D is uncertain. Germline CDR1 and CDR2: SQVTM and ANQGSEA. Trimming cost V 7 bases and J 5 bases, with 17 bases left between them. CDR3 length: 13 residues. CDR3 protein: CSAEGAALYGYTF. In DNA form, the CDR3 reads TGCAGCGCCGAAGGCGCGGCCCTGTATGGCTACACCTTC.

This clonotype was seen only a few times. CDR3 coding DNA: TGCAGTGCTAGAGTTGGTATGGAGACCCAGTACTTC. Protein: CSARVGMETQYF. V is TRBV20-1 and J is TRBJ2-5; D uncertain. This CDR3 has 12 amino acids. Germline lookup yields CDR1 DFQATT and CDR2 SNEGSKA (reference sequence). The V end was cut by 1 base, the J end by 5 bases, with 8 bases between.

The rearrangement uses TRBV30 and TRBJ2-7; a possible D gene is TRBD2 (5 bases). CDR1 is GTSNPN and CDR2 is SVGIG in the germline V gene (reference sequence). The CDR3 extends over 16 amino acids. The V gene lost 1 base and the J gene lost 1 base, with 17 bases spanning the gap. The DNA of the CDR3 is TGTGCCTGGAGTGCTGTGGGATTCCGGGATTCCTACGAGCAGTACTTC. Encoded protein: CAWSAVGFRDSYEQYF.

CDR3 protein: CATSRGQLYEQYF. CDR3 DNA: TGTGCCACCAGCAGAGGGCAGCTCTACGAGCAGTACTTC. The genes are TRBV15 and TRBJ2-7, with D unclear. The ends were cut back, 1 base at V and 3 bases at J, with 7 bases in the middle. Germline V gene data show CDR1 as LNHNV and CDR2 as YYDKDF (reference sequence). There are 13 residues in the CDR3.